This TCR beta chain comes out of a study of beta chain features in type 1 diabetes. Since all of the isolated RNA was reverse transcribed, expressed TCRB transcripts were what got sequenced. Profiled with immunoSEQ multiplex PCR; TCRdb holds only in-frame clones, not every one. Among about 320,000 clones listed, around 15% were seen once. The TCR sequence derives from a man aged 25 to 45 in good health. The sequenced sample was central memory CD4+ T cells from blood.

Here the CDR3 reads CASSRRGGNRETQYF. The CDR3 nucleotides read TGTGCCAGCAGCCGCCGCGGGGGGAATCGAGAGACCCAGTACTTC. The chain recombines TRBV7-3 with TRBJ2-5; 8 bases line up with TRBD2. V dropped 5 bases and J dropped 4; count of bases not matched to a gene: 9. This CDR3 contains 15 residues. Germline V gene lookup returns CDR1 SGHTA and CDR2 FQGTGA.